This record concerns one TCR beta chain sequence. This CDR3 is built from 13 residues. CDR1 and CDR2 (germline): LGHNA, YNFKEQ. The V and J ends lost 0 bases and 6 bases respectively, with 5 bases between them. A sample-barcoded 5' primer and a J-beta primer mix were used in a second PCR of about 7 to 12 cycles. TCRdb reanalysed the 5' RACE reads using MiXCR and keeps one entry per CDR3 protein. The sample has around 990,000 distinct CDR3 sequences; about two fifths are singletons. These data originate in a study of blood T cells in healthy people across ages. The sequenced material came from blood. This rearrangement joins TRBV4-2 to TRBJ2-2; D remains ambiguous. This clonotype originated in a man aged 18 to 30 in good health. The CDR3 region is CASSQESAGELFF. The CDR3 nucleotides read TGTGCCAGCAGCCAAGAATCCGCCGGGGAGCTGTTTTTT.